The 10 T cell receptor beta chains reported below all come from one sample, sequenced in a study of T cells in Graves' hyperthyroidism and ophthalmopathy. Regions amplified from RNA transcripts were the TCR beta CDR3 regions. The HTBI primer set drove a first-round RT-PCR of the TCR CDR3. One entry per CDR3 protein results from TCRdb running MiXCR on the multiplex PCR reads. The sample carries roughly 570,000 distinct CDR3 sequences, about 45% recorded once. The material sequenced was peripheral blood or thyroid tissue (not recorded which). The origin of the receptors is a woman aged 18-30 years with Graves' hyperthyroidism.

This clonotype was picked up many times. The V call is TRBV15, the J call TRBJ2-6; TRBD2 aligns across 8 bases. The V gene's germline CDR1 is LNHNV and CDR2 YYDKDF (reference sequence). There are 14 residues in the CDR3. V shed 7 bases and J 2 bases; nucleotides not matched to a gene: 1. The CDR3 coding sequence is TGTGCCACCAAAGCGGGAGCTGGGGCCAACGTCCTGACTTTC. Translated: CATKAGAGANVLTF.

This clonotype was picked up a small number of times. V usage is TRBV7-4 and J usage is TRBJ1-1; D not resolved. Germline CDR1 SGHVT, CDR2 SQSDAQ. V was shortened by 6 bases and J by 0 bases, with 14 bases between the two germline ends. The length of the CDR3 is 15 residues. CDR3 amino acids: CASSFGGVMNTEAFF. The CDR3 DNA is TGTGCCAGCAGTTTCGGCGGGGTCATGAACACTGAAGCTTTCTTT.

The rearrangement links TRBV5-1 to TRBJ1-2; perhaps TRBD1 as D (5 bases). The V and J ends lost 0 bases and 6 bases respectively, with 15 bases between them. Germline V CDR1 and CDR2: SGHRS, YFSETQ. The CDR3 extends over 15 amino acids. In nucleotides, the CDR3 is TGCGCCAGCAGCTTGGGACCGGGACGGGATGATGGCTACACCTTC. It yields the protein CASSLGPGRDDGYTF.

This clonotype was detected many times. The chain recombines TRBV7-9 with TRBJ1-5, with a tentative D call TRBD1 (6 bases). V was trimmed by 5 bases and J by 6 bases, leaving 11 bases between them. CDR3 length: 13 amino acids. Per germline, CDR1 SEHNR and CDR2 FQNEAQ (reference sequence). The CDR3: CASSPRGFQPQHF. The DNA of the CDR3 is TGTGCCAGCAGCCCTAGGGGGTTTCAGCCCCAGCATTTT. The whole variable domain, remainder taken from reference TRBV7-9 and TRBJ1-5, is DTGVSQNPRHKITKRGQNVTFRCDPISEHNRLYWYRQTLGQGPEFLTYFQNEAQLEKSRLLSDRFSAERPKGSFSTLEIQRTEQGDSAMYLCASSPRGFQPQHFGDGTRLSIL.

The table lists this clonotype with many counts. This chain links TRBV7-9 with TRBJ2-6; the D gene is possibly TRBD1 (6 bases). The germline V and J ends were trimmed by 2 bases and 4 bases, with 12 bases remaining between them. The CDR3 runs to 16 residues. Germline V lookup: CDR1 SEHNR, CDR2 FQNEAQ (reference sequence). The CDR3 DNA reads TGTGCCAGCAGCTTATTCCCAGGGGAGGGGGCCAACGTCCTGACTTTC. It codes for CASSLFPGEGANVLTF.

This clonotype has at least ten counts. V usage is TRBV5-1 and J usage is TRBJ2-2; TRBD1 aligns across 9 bases. The junction had 6 bases not matched to a gene; V was cut back by 4 bases and J by 5 bases. Germline-derived CDR1 and CDR2 are SGHRS and YFSETQ. The CDR3 spans 15 residues. The CDR3 DNA sequence: TGCGCCAGCAGCCCCGGACAGGGGATGACCGGGGAGCTGTTTTTT. Amino acids: CASSPGQGMTGELFF.

This clonotype is a singleton in its sample. The junction and the germline gene differ at one end; a read error may be behind it. V and J are TRBV11-2 and TRBJ1-2; no reliable D call. CDR1 is SGHAT, CDR2 FQNNGV, per germline. The CDR3 runs 13 residues. The DNA for the CDR3 is TGTGCCAGCAGCACCGGAACTAACTATGGCCACACCTTC. Translated, it gives CASSTGTNYGHTF.

The V call is TRBV11-2, the J call TRBJ2-2; 15 bases align to TRBD2. The CDR3 sequence is 17 residues long. Germline V gives CDR1 SGHAT, CDR2 FQNNGV. V was clipped by 4 bases and J by 3 bases; unmatched bases: 3. The CDR3 nucleotides read TGTGCCAGCAGCTGGACTAGCGGGAGGGCCCACACCGGGGAGCTGTTTTTT. Translating gives CASSWTSGRAHTGELFF.

The chain is built from TRBV14 and TRBJ2-5, with unresolved D. CDR1 SGHDN and CDR2 FVKESK come from the germline V gene. The CDR3 has 13 amino acids. Trimming cost V 3 bases and J 3 bases, with 8 bases left between them. CDR3: CASSQLTKETQYF. CDR3 DNA sequence: TGTGCCAGCAGCCAGCTCACCAAAGAGACCCAGTACTTC. The complete variable domain, with remaining parts taken from reference TRBV14 and TRBJ2-5, reads EAGVTQFPSHSVIEKGQTVTLRCDPISGHDNLYWYRRVMGKEIKFLLHFVKESKQDESGMPNNRFLAERTGGTYSTLKVQPAELEDSGVYFCASSQLTKETQYFGPGTRLLVL.

The sample holds many counts of this clonotype. The J gene is TRBJ1-5, the V gene TRBV27; D is possibly TRBD1 (6 bases). Trimming cost V 1 base and J 2 bases, with 12 bases left between them. CDR1 and CDR2 from the germline V gene are MNHEY and SMNVEV (reference sequence). The CDR3 extends over 16 amino acids. CDR3 protein: CASSLFRGSGNQPQHF. The CDR3 DNA follows: TGTGCCAGCAGTTTATTCAGGGGTTCGGGCAATCAGCCCCAGCATTTT.